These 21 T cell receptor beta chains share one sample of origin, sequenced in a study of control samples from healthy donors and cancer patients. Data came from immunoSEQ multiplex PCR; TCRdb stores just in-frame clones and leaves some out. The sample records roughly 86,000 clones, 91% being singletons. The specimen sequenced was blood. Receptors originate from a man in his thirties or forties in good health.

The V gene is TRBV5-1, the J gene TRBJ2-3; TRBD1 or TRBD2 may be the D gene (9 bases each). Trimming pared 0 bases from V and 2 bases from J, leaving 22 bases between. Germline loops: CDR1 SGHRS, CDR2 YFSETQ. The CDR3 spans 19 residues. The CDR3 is CASSLGTGVASGATDTQYF. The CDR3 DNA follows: TGCGCCAGCAGCTTGGGGACAGGGGTGGCTAGCGGGGCCACAGATACGCAGTATTTT.

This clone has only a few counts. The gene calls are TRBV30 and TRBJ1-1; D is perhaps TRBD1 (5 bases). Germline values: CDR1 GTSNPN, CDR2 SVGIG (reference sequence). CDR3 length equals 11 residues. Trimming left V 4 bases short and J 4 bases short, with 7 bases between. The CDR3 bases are TGTGCCTGGAAAGGGGCCACTGAAGCTTTCTTT. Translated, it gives CAWKGATEAFF. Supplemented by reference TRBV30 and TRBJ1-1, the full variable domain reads SQTIHQWPATLVQPVGSPLSLECTVEGTSNPNLYWYRQAAGRGLQLLFYSVGIGQISSEVPQNLSASRPQDRQFILSSKKLLLSDSGFYLCAWKGATEAFFGQGTRLTVV.

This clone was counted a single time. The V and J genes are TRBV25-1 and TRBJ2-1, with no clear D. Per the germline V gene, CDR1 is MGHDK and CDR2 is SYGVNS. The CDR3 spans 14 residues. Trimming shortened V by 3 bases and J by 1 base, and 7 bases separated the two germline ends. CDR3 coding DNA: TGTGCCAGCAGTGATATTAGTTCCTACAATGAGCAGTTCTTC. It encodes CASSDISSYNEQFF.

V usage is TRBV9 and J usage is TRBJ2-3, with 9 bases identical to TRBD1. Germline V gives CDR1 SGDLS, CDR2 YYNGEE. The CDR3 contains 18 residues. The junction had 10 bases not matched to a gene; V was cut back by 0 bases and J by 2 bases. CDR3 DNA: TGTGCCAGCAGCGTAGGGATTTGGGACAGGGAGGCCACAGATACGCAGTATTTT. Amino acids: CASSVGIWDREATDTQYF.

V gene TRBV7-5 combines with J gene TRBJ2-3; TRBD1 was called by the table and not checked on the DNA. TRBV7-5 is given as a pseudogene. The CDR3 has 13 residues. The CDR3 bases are TGTGTCAGAAGCTCCCAGGACACAGATACGCAGTATTTT. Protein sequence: CVRSSQDTDTQYF.

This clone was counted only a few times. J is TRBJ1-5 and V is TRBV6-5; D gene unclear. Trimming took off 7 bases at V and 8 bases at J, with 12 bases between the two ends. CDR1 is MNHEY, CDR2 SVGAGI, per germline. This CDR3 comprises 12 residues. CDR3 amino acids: CASTGNGEPQHF. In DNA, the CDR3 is TGTGCCAGCACTGGAAATGGGGAGCCCCAGCATTTT.

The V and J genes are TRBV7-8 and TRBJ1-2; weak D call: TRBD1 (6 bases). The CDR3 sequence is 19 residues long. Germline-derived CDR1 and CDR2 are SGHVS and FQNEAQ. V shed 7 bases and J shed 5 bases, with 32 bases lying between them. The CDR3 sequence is CASTIEWGQGSFNRYGYTF. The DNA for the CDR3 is TGTGCCAGCACCATAGAGTGGGGGCAGGGGTCCTTTAATAGGTATGGCTACACCTTC.

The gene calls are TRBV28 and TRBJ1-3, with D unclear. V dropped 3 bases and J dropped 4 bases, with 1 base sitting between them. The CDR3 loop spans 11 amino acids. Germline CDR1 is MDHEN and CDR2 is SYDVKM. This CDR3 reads CASSLGNTIYF. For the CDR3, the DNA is TGTGCCAGCAGTTTGGGAAACACCATATATTTT.

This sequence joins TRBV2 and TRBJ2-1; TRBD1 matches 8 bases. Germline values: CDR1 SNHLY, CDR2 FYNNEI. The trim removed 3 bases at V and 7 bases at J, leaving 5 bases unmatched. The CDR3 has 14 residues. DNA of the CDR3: TGTGCCAGCAGTGAGCGGACAGGGTGGAATGAGCAGTTCTTC. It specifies CASSERTGWNEQFF.

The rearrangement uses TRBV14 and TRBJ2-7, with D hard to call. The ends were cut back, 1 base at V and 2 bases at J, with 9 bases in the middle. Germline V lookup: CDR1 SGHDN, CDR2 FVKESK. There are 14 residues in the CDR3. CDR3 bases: TGTGCCAGCAGCCAAGTCCCCTCCCCCTACGAGCAGTACTTC. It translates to CASSQVPSPYEQYF.

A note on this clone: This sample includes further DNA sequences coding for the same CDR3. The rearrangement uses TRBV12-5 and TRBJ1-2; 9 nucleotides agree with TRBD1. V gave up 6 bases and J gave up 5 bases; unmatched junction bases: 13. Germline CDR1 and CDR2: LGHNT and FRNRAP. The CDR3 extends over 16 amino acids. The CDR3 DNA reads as TGTGCTAGTGGCCCGGGACAGGGCTCGTCGGGGTATGGCTACACCTTC. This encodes CASGPGQGSSGYGYTF.

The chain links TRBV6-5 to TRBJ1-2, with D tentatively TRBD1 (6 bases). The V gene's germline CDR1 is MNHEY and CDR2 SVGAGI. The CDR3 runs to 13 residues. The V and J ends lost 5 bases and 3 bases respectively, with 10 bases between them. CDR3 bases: TGTGCCAGCAGTAACAGGGTGGACTATGGCTACACCTTC. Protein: CASSNRVDYGYTF.

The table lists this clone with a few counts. CDR3 DNA sequence: TGTGCCTGGAGTGGGGGGATCTATGGCTACACCTTC. Protein sequence: CAWSGGIYGYTF. The gene calls are TRBV30 and TRBJ1-2, with D possibly being TRBD1 (5 bases). Trimming pared 1 base from V and 4 bases from J, leaving 7 bases between. Germline V gene lookup returns CDR1 GTSNPN and CDR2 SVGIG (reference sequence). The length of the CDR3 is 12 residues.

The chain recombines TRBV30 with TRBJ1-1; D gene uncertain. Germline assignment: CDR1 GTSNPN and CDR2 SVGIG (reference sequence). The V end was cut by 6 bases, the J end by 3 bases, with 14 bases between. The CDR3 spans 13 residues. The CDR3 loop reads CACPGKTYTEAFF. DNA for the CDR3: TGTGCCTGTCCGGGAAAGACATACACTGAAGCTTTCTTT.

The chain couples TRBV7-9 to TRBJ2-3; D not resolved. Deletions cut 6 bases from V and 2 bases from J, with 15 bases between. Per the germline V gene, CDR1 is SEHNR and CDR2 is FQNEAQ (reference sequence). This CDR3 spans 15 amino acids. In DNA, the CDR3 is TGTGCCAGCAGGGAGCCGACTGGATACACAGATACGCAGTATTTT. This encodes CASREPTGYTDTQYF.

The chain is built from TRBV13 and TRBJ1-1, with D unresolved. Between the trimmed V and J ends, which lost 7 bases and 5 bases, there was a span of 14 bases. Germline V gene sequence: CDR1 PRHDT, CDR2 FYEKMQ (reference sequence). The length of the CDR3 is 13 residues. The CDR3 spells CASKRGKSTEAFF. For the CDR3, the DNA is TGTGCCAGCAAGAGAGGCAAAAGTACTGAAGCTTTCTTT.

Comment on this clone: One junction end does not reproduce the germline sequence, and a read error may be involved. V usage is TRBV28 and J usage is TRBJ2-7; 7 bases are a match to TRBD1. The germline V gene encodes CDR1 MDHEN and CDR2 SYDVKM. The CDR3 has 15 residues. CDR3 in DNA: TGTGCCGGCAGTCGATCGACCGGGACAGTCTACGAGCAGTACTTC. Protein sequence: CAGSRSTGTVYEQYF.

CDR3 sequence reads: CASSQPGVREEQYF. The CDR3 region has the DNA TGTGCCAGCAGTCAGCCCGGGGTCCGGGAGGAGCAGTACTTC. V is TRBV6-5 and J is TRBJ2-7, with a weak D call TRBD2 (6 bases). The CDR3 contains 14 residues. Germline V gene sequence: CDR1 MNHEY, CDR2 SVGAGI. The V end was cut by 5 bases, the J end by 7 bases, with 18 bases between.

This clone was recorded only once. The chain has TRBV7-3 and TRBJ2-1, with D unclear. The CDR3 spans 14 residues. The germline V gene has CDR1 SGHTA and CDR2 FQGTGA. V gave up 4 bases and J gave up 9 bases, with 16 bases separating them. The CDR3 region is CASSSPGPNREQFF. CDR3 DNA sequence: TGTGCCAGCAGCTCCCCTGGTCCTAATCGTGAGCAGTTCTTC.

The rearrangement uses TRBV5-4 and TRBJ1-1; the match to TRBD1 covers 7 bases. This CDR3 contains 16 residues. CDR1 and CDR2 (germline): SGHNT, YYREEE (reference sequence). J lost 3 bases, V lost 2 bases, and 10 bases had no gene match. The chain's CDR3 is CASSFPGKRGHTEAFF. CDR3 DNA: TGTGCCAGCAGCTTTCCCGGGAAAAGGGGGCACACTGAAGCTTTCTTT.

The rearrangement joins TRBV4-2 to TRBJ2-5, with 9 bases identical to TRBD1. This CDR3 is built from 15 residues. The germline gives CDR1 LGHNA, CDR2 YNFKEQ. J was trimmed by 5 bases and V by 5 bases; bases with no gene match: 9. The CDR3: CASSTTGGLGETQYF. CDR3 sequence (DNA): TGTGCCAGCAGCACAACAGGGGGCCTGGGGGAGACCCAGTACTTC.